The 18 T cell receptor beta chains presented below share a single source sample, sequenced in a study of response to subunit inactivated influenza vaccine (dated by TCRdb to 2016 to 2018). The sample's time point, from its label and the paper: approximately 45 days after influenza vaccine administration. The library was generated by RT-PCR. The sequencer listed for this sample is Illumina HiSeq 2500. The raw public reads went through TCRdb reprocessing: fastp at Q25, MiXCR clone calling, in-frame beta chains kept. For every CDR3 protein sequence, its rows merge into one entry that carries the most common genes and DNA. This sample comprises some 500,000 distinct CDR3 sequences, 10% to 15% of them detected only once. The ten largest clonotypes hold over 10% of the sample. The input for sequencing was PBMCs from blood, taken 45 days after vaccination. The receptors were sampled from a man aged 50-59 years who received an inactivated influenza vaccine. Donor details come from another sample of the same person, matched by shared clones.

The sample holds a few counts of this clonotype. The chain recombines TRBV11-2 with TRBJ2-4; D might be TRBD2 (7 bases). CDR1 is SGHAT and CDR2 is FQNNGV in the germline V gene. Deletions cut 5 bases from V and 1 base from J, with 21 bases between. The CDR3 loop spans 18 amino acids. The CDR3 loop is CASSAQGRGAVAKNIQYF. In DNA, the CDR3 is TGTGCCAGCAGCGCCCAGGGTCGGGGGGCCGTGGCCAAAAACATTCAGTACTTC.

The DNA of the CDR3 is TGTGCCAGCAGCCCCGGGCCTGGGACCCAGTACTTC. Protein product: CASSPGPGTQYF. This chain joins TRBV11-3 and TRBJ2-5, with D hard to call. The CDR3 is 12 amino acids. Trimming stripped 5 bases from V and 7 bases from J, with 11 bases between. CDR1 is SGHNT, CDR2 YENEEA, per germline. Looking up the rest from reference TRBV11-3 and TRBJ2-5 gives the full variable domain: EAGVVQSPRYKIIEKKQPVAFWCNPISGHNTLYWYLQNLGQGPELLIRYENEEAVDDSQLPKDRFSAERLKGVDSTLKIQPAELGDSAVYLCASSPGPGTQYFGPGTRLLVL.

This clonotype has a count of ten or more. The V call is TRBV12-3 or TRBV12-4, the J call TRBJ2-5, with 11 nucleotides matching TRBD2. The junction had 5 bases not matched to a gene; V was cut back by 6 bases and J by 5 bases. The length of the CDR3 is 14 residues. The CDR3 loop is CASRKTSGVETQYF. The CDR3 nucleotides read TGTGCCAGCAGAAAGACTAGCGGGGTTGAGACCCAGTACTTC.

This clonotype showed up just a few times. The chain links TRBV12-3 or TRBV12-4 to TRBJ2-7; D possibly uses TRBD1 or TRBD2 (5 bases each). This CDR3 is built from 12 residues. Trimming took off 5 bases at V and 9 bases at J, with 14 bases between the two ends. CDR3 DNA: TGTGCCAGCAGTGTCCGGGACGGAGTGCAGTACTTC. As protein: CASSVRDGVQYF.

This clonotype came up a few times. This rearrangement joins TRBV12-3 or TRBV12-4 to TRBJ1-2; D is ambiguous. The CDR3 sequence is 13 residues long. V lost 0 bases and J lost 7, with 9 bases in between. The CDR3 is CASSLAGLGGYTF. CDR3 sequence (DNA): TGTGCCAGCAGTTTAGCAGGGTTGGGTGGCTACACCTTC.

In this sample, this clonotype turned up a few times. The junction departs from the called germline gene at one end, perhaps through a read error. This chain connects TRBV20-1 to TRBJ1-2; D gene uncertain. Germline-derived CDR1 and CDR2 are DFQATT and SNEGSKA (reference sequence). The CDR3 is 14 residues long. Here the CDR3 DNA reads TGCAGTGCGAGAGACCCCCCACTCCGCGGTGGCTACACCTTC. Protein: CSARDPPLRGGYTF.

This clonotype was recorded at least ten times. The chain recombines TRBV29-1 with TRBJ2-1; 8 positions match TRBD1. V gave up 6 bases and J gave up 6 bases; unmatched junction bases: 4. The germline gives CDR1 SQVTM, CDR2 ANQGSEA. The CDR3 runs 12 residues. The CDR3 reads CSVHTGGNEQFF. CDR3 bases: TGCAGCGTCCATACAGGGGGCAATGAGCAGTTCTTC.

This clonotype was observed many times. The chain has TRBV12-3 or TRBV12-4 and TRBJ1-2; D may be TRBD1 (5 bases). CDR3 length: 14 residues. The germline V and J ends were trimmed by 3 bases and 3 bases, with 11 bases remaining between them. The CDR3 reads CASSLIGTYYGYTF. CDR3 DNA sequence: TGTGCCAGCAGTTTGATCGGGACTTACTATGGCTACACCTTC.

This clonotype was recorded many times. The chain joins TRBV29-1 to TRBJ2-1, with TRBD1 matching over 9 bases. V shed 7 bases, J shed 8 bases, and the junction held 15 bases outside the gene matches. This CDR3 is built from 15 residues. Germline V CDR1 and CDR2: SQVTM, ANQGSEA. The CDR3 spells CSAPRRGQGGDEQFF. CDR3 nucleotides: TGCAGCGCCCCGCGCCGGGGACAGGGTGGGGATGAGCAGTTCTTC.

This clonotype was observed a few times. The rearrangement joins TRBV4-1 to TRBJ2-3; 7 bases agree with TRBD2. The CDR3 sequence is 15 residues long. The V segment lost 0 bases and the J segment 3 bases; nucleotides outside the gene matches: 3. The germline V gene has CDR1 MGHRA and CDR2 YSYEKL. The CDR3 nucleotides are TGCGCCAGCAGCCAAGATGGGAGGGAGACAGATACGCAGTATTTT. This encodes CASSQDGRETDTQYF.

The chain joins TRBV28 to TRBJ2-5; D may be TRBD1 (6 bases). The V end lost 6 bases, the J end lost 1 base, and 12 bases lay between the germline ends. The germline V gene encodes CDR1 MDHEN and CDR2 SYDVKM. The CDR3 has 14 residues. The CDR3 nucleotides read TGTGCCAGCAGACCCAGGGGTACCCAAGAGACCCAGTACTTC. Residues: CASRPRGTQETQYF.

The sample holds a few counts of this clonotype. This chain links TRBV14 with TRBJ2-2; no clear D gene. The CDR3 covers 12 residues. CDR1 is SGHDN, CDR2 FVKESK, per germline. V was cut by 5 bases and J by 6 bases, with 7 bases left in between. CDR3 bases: TGTGCCAGCAGCGGCTGGTCCGGGGAGCTGTTTTTT. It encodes CASSGWSGELFF.

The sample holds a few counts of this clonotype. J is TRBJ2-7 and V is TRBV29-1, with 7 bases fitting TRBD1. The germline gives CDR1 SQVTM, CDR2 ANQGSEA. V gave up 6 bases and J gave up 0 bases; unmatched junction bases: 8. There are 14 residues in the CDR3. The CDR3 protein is CSVLTGVSSYEQYF. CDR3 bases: TGCAGCGTCCTAACAGGGGTTAGCTCCTACGAGCAGTACTTC.

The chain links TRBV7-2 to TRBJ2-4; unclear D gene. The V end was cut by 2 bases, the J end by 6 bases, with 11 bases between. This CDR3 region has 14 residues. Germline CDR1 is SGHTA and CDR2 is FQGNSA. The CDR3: CASSLWADPNIQYF. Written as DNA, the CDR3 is TGTGCCAGCAGCTTATGGGCAGACCCAAACATTCAGTACTTC.

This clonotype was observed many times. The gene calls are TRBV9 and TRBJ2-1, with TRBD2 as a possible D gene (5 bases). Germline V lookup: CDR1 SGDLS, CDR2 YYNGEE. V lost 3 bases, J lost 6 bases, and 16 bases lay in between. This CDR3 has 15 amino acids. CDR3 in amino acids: CASSASGLEANEQFF. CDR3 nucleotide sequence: TGTGCCAGCAGCGCCAGCGGTTTGGAAGCCAATGAGCAGTTCTTC.

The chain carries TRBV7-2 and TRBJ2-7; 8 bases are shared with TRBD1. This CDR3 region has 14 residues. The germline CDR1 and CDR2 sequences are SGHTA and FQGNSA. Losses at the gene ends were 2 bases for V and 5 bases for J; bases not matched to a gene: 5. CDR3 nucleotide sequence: TGTGCCAGCAGCTTATATTCAGGGGGCAACGAGCAGTACTTC. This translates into CASSLYSGGNEQYF.

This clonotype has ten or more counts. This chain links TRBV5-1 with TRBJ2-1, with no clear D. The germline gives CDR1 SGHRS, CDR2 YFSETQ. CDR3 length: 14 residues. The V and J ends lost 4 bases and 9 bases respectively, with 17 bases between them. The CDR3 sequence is CASSRPPVGVEQFF. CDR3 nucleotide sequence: TGCGCCAGCAGCCGCCCCCCGGTCGGCGTTGAGCAGTTCTTC. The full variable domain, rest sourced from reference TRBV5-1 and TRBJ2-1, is KAGVTQTPRYLIKTRGQQVTLSCSPISGHRSVSWYQQTPGQGLQFLFEYFSETQRNKGNFPGRFSGRQFSNSRSEMNVSTLELGDSALYLCASSRPPVGVEQFFGPGTRLTVL.

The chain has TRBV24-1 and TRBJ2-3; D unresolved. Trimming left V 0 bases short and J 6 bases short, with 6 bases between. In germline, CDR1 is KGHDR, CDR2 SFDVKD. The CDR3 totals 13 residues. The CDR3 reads CATSDLSFDTQYF. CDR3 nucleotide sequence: TGTGCCACCAGTGATTTGTCCTTCGATACGCAGTATTTT.